Below, 12 T cell receptor beta chains from the same sample are listed, as sequenced in a study of T cell responses to AZD1222 COVID-19 vaccine. Measured with immunoSEQ multiplex PCR; TCRdb has only the in-frame clones, and not every one. The table has some 190,000 clones, around 92% seen once. The sample consisted of peripheral blood, taken on day 0 of AZD1222 vaccination. These receptors came from an adult in good health.

The chain uses TRBV27 and TRBJ1-1, with 9 nucleotides matching TRBD1. CDR1 and CDR2 (germline): MNHEY, SMNVEV (reference sequence). V was pared by 7 bases and J by 4 bases, with 10 bases of the junction left unmatched. The CDR3 is made up of 15 amino acids. Here the CDR3 DNA reads TGTGCCAGCAACCACAGGGGGCGGGAGGTCACTGAAGCTTTCTTT. Its protein product is CASNHRGREVTEAFF.

This clone has only one observation. V gene TRBV19 combines with J gene TRBJ1-2, with a weak D call TRBD1 (6 bases). The CDR3 consists of 15 residues. Germline V gene lookup returns CDR1 LNHDA and CDR2 SQIVND (reference sequence). V was trimmed by 5 bases and J by 4 bases, leaving 17 bases between them. CDR3 protein: CASSGPPTGAYGYTF. CDR3 coding DNA: TGTGCCAGTAGTGGCCCCCCGACGGGGGCCTATGGCTACACCTTC.

This clone was counted once. The chain carries TRBV2 and TRBJ1-4; a possible D gene is TRBD1 (5 bases). Germline CDR1 is SNHLY and CDR2 is FYNNEI. CDR3 length: 16 amino acids. V was clipped by 0 bases and J by 4 bases, with 12 bases between them. This CDR3 is CASSEAGPLRNEKLFF. The CDR3 coding sequence is TGTGCCAGCAGTGAAGCGGGACCGCTACGTAATGAAAAACTGTTTTTT.

The chain employs TRBV7-3 and TRBJ2-1; D remains unclear. The germline gives CDR1 SGHTA, CDR2 FQGTGA. The CDR3 has 13 amino acids. Trimming pared 4 bases from V and 7 bases from J, leaving 11 bases between. The chain's CDR3 is CASSSLPGNEQFF. The DNA of the CDR3 is TGTGCCAGCAGCTCACTACCTGGGAATGAGCAGTTCTTC.

This clone has a handful of counts. The rearrangement joins TRBV28 to TRBJ1-6, with 10 bases aligning to TRBD1. V lost 4 bases to trimming and J lost 16 bases; unmatched junction nucleotides: 10. Germline V gene lookup returns CDR1 MDHEN and CDR2 SYDVKM. The CDR3 consists of 14 residues. For the CDR3, the DNA is TGTGCCAGCAGTTCCGGGACAGGGGTGGGGGGACTCCACTTT. The encoded protein is CASSSGTGVGGLHF.

The chain is built from TRBV7-8 and TRBJ1-5; unclear D gene. Deletions cut 1 base from V and 1 base from J, with 8 bases between. This CDR3 comprises 15 residues. Germline-derived CDR1 and CDR2 are SGHVS and FQNEAQ. The CDR3 DNA reads as TGTGCCAGCAGCTTAGGAAGTCGGAGCAATCAGCCCCAGCATTTT. It specifies CASSLGSRSNQPQHF.

The rearrangement links TRBV7-9 to TRBJ1-5; D not certain. Trimming removed 3 bases from V and 2 bases from J, with 8 bases in between. CDR3 length: 14 residues. CDR1 and CDR2 (germline): SEHNR, FQNEAQ (reference sequence). The CDR3 spells CASSLGIGNQPQHF. In DNA form, the CDR3 reads TGTGCCAGCAGCTTGGGCATTGGCAATCAGCCCCAGCATTTT.

This clone came up once. This rearrangement joins TRBV29-1 to TRBJ2-5; 8 nucleotides agree with TRBD1. The germline gives CDR1 SQVTM, CDR2 ANQGSEA. CDR3 size: 13 residues. V gave up 7 bases and J gave up 4 bases; unmatched junction bases: 8. The CDR3 DNA is TGCAGCGCCGGCCGGACAGGGATAGAGACCCAGTACTTC. It yields the protein CSAGRTGIETQYF.

V gene TRBV3-1 (or the pseudogene TRBV3-2) combines with J gene TRBJ2-2; 11 nucleotides line up with TRBD2. This CDR3 has 17 residues. Germline CDR1 and CDR2: LGHDT and YNNKEL (reference sequence). Trimming at V came to 5 bases and at J to 2 bases, leaving 7 bases not matched to a gene. The CDR3 DNA reads as TGTGCCAGCAGCGAAACTAGCGGGGGCTACAACACCGGGGAGCTGTTTTTT. Protein: CASSETSGGYNTGELFF.

The V and J genes are TRBV30 and TRBJ1-2; D gene unclear. Trimming shortened V by 2 bases and J by 7 bases, and 11 bases separated the two germline ends. Per the germline V gene, CDR1 is GTSNPN and CDR2 is SVGIG (reference sequence). This CDR3 region has 12 residues. CDR3 nucleotide sequence: TGTGCCTGGAGTTCGATCGGGCCTGGCTACACCTTC. Translated: CAWSSIGPGYTF. Full variable domain (missing parts from reference TRBV30 and TRBJ1-2): SQTIHQWPATLVQPVGSPLSLECTVEGTSNPNLYWYRQAAGRGLQLLFYSVGIGQISSEVPQNLSASRPQDRQFILSSKKLLLSDSGFYLCAWSSIGPGYTFGSGTRLTVV.

The chain carries TRBV29-1 and TRBJ1-5; 7 bases are shared with TRBD1. Germline trimming cut 6 bases from V and 2 bases from J; bases unmatched to any gene: 7. The CDR3 extends over 14 amino acids. Germline V gene data show CDR1 as SQVTM and CDR2 as ANQGSEA. The CDR3 DNA is TGCAGCGTGATAGGGGGCGCGGGCAATCAGCCCCAGCATTTT. This encodes CSVIGGAGNQPQHF.

This clone showed up many times. The V call is TRBV19, the J call TRBJ1-6, with TRBD1 identical over 9 bases. V shed 5 bases, J shed 9 bases, and the junction held 5 bases outside the gene matches. Germline CDR1 LNHDA, CDR2 SQIVND (reference sequence). The CDR3 is made up of 14 amino acids. The CDR3 region has the DNA TGTGCCAGTAGTTCACAGGGGGCGCGTTCACCCCTCCACTTT. Translating it yields CASSSQGARSPLHF.